The 19 T cell receptor beta chains below all came from one sample that was sequenced in a study of cytomegalovirus exposure and HLA in healthy donors (dated by TCRdb to about 2017). To prepare the library, the immunoSEQ multiplex PCR assay was applied. TCRdb obtained this table from immuneACCESS and retained in-frame rearrangements with V and J assigned. These tables miss some clones; where compared with another copy, unresolved V genes account for less than half of the shortfall, and the remainder is unexplained. In this sample the table shows nearly 110,000 clones, 88% of which occur a single time. 1.8% of the sample rests with the top ten. The sample taken for sequencing was PBMCs. All receptors come from a woman aged 18-35 years in good health and CMV-seropositive.

The chain combines TRBV6-4 with TRBJ2-5, with D maybe TRBD1 (6 bases). CDR3 length: 23 residues. The V gene's germline CDR1 is MRHNA and CDR2 SNTAGT. Trimming cost V 4 bases and J 4 bases, with 40 bases left between them. For the CDR3, the DNA is TGTGCCAGCAGTGTCTCACCGAACGTGATACCCAGGGGACCCTCAGGGGCGGGAGAGACCCAGTACTTC. It yields the protein CASSVSPNVIPRGPSGAGETQYF.

The V gene is TRBV7-2, the J gene TRBJ1-2; D is ambiguous. CDR3 length equals 15 residues. Germline values: CDR1 SGHTA, CDR2 FQGNSA. The V end was cut by 0 bases, the J end by 2 bases, with 10 bases between. The CDR3 region has the DNA TGTGCCAGCAGCTTAGCGTCGGGAGCAAACTATGGCTACACCTTC. Its protein product is CASSLASGANYGYTF.

The genes are TRBV2 and TRBJ2-1; weak D call: TRBD1 (6 bases). Germline CDR1 reads SNHLY; CDR2 reads FYNNEI. The length of the CDR3 is 15 residues. V was cut by 9 bases and J by 2 bases, with 17 bases left in between. The CDR3 DNA reads as TGTGCCAGAGGGCCCACAGGGATTCCCTACAATGAGCAGTTCTTC. Encoded protein: CARGPTGIPYNEQFF.

The chain links TRBV27 to TRBJ2-1, with no clear D. The germline gives CDR1 MNHEY, CDR2 SMNVEV (reference sequence). CDR3 length: 15 amino acids. V lost 3 bases and J 0 bases, leaving 9 bases between the germline ends. The CDR3 spells CASSLVPSSYNEQFF. In nucleotides, the CDR3 is TGTGCCAGCAGTTTGGTACCGAGCTCCTACAATGAGCAGTTCTTC.

The chain is built from TRBV27 and TRBJ2-7; the D gene is possibly TRBD1 (6 bases). The germline V gene encodes CDR1 MNHEY and CDR2 SMNVEV (reference sequence). This CDR3 has 16 residues. V gave up 4 bases and J gave up 4 bases, with 20 bases separating them. The CDR3 loop is CASSSGYGDTLYEQYF. The CDR3 DNA is TGTGCCAGCAGTTCAGGGTATGGGGACACTCTATACGAGCAGTACTTC.

The chain combines TRBV4-1 with TRBJ1-2; tentatively, D is TRBD1 (5 bases). From germline, CDR1 is MGHRA and CDR2 YSYEKL. This CDR3 spans 15 amino acids. V shed 5 bases and J shed 0 bases, with 13 bases lying between them. Written as DNA, the CDR3 is TGCGCCAGCAGCAGAGTAGGACAAACTAACTATGGCTACACCTTC. This codes for CASSRVGQTNYGYTF.

This clone was recorded a few times. The chain has TRBV4-2 and TRBJ2-1, with a possible D match to TRBD2 (7 bases). The CDR3 spans 15 residues. V gave up 0 bases and J gave up 9 bases, with 15 bases separating them. From germline, CDR1 is LGHNA and CDR2 YNFKEQ. This CDR3 reads CASSQDEGGGGEQFF. The CDR3 DNA sequence: TGTGCCAGCAGCCAAGACGAGGGGGGGGGAGGTGAGCAGTTCTTC.

This rearrangement joins TRBV29-1 to TRBJ1-2, with D uncertain. V lost 4 bases to trimming and J lost 4 bases, with 10 bases between them. The CDR3 is 12 residues long. Germline V gives CDR1 SQVTM, CDR2 ANQGSEA. The CDR3 DNA is TGCAGCGTTGGAGACGGTTTCTATGGCTACACCTTC. Its translation: CSVGDGFYGYTF. Using reference TRBV29-1 and TRBJ1-2 for the parts outside the CDR3, the full variable domain is SAVISQKPSRDICQRGTSLTIQCQVDSQVTMMFWYRQQPGQSLTLIATANQGSEATYESGFVIDKFPISRPNLTFSTLTVSNMSPEDSSIYLCSVGDGFYGYTFGSGTRLTVV.

The rearrangement joins TRBV7-6 to TRBJ1-6; a weak D match, TRBD1 (6 bases). Trimming took 4 bases from V and 6 from J, leaving 7 bases between them. This CDR3 contains 13 residues. Germline V CDR1 and CDR2: SGHVS, FNYEAQ. The CDR3 loop is CASSSGVNSPLHF. CDR3 sequence (DNA): TGTGCCAGCAGCTCAGGGGTTAATTCACCCCTCCACTTT. Together with reference TRBV7-6 and TRBJ1-6, the CDR3 gives the full variable domain: GAGVSQSPRYKVTKRGQDVALRCDPISGHVSLYWYRQALGQGPEFLTYFNYEAQQDKSGLPNDRFSAERPEGSISTLTIQRTEQRDSAMYRCASSSGVNSPLHFGNGTRLTVT.

This clone was recorded only once. DNA of the CDR3: TGTGCCAGCAGTGAAGACGGCGGTAGCACAGATACGCAGTATTTT. It specifies CASSEDGGSTDTQYF. The rearrangement joins TRBV6-1 to TRBJ2-3, with unresolved D. Germline CDR1 and CDR2: MNHNS and SASEGT. Trimming shortened V by 1 base and J by 0 bases, and 8 bases separated the two germline ends. This CDR3 is built from 15 residues.

This chain joins TRBV4-3 and TRBJ2-2; TRBD1 matches at 7 bases. Trimming took 3 bases from V and 4 from J; bases not matched to a gene: 5. The CDR3 contains 15 residues. Germline assignment: CDR1 LGHNA and CDR2 YSLEER. The DNA for the CDR3 is TGCGCCAGCAGCCACACAGGGGTGGGCACCGGGGAGCTGTTTTTT. It is translated as CASSHTGVGTGELFF.

This chain links TRBV11-2 with TRBJ1-2, with D possibly matching TRBD1 (6 bases). Germline V gene lookup returns CDR1 SGHAT and CDR2 FQNNGV. V was shortened by 5 bases and J by 8 bases, with 24 bases between the two germline ends. The length of the CDR3 is 16 residues. In nucleotides, the CDR3 is TGTGCCAGCAGCCAGATAAAAACGCACAGGGTAGGAGGCTACACCTTC. It encodes CASSQIKTHRVGGYTF.

V gene TRBV19 combines with J gene TRBJ1-5, with 8 bases fitting TRBD1. CDR1 and CDR2 from the germline V gene are LNHDA and SQIVND (reference sequence). The length of the CDR3 is 15 residues. The ends lost 3 bases at V and 2 bases at J; junction bases unmatched: 3. CDR3 sequence (DNA): TGTGCCAGTAGTATCTTGACAGGGGGCAATCAGCCCCAGCATTTT. Translated, it gives CASSILTGGNQPQHF.

The V and J genes are TRBV6-6 and TRBJ2-3; D remains ambiguous. The CDR3 is made up of 15 amino acids. Germline-derived CDR1 and CDR2 are MNHNY and SVGAGI (reference sequence). The germline V and J ends were trimmed by 0 bases and 1 base, with 8 bases remaining between them. This CDR3 reads CASSYSRPGTDTQYF. The CDR3 DNA reads TGTGCCAGCAGTTACTCCAGGCCGGGCACAGATACGCAGTATTTT.

The rearrangement joins TRBV19 to TRBJ1-5, with D maybe TRBD1 (5 bases). Germline CDR1 and CDR2: LNHDA and SQIVND (reference sequence). V gave up 3 bases and J gave up 5 bases, with 11 bases separating them. This CDR3 has 14 residues. The CDR3 loop reads CASSMWGGDQPQHF. CDR3 nucleotide sequence: TGTGCCAGTAGTATGTGGGGGGGGGATCAGCCCCAGCATTTT.

The chain carries TRBV6-1 and TRBJ2-7, with 10 bases lining up with TRBD2. Germline lookup yields CDR1 MNHNS and CDR2 SASEGT. V was pared by 1 base and J by 3 bases, with 0 bases of the junction left unmatched. The CDR3 sequence is 14 residues long. CDR3 sequence reads: CASSEGTSGYEQYF. The CDR3 DNA sequence: TGTGCCAGCAGTGAAGGGACTAGCGGCTACGAGCAGTACTTC.

The CDR3 sequence is CASSYGVTGGPQPQHF. As DNA, the CDR3 is TGTGCCAGCAGTTACGGTGTCACAGGGGGTCCCCAGCCCCAGCATTTT. The chain links TRBV6-6 to TRBJ1-5; 8 nucleotides line up with TRBD1. This CDR3 comprises 16 residues. Trimming removed 2 bases from V and 7 bases from J; junction bases left unmatched: 10. The germline CDR1 and CDR2 sequences are MNHNY and SVGAGI (reference sequence).

The rearrangement uses TRBV7-2 and TRBJ1-6, with D possibly TRBD1 on 6 matching bases. This CDR3 comprises 18 residues. Germline loops: CDR1 SGHTA, CDR2 FQGNSA. The V end lost 1 base, the J end lost 10 bases, and 23 bases lay between the germline ends. Here the CDR3 DNA reads TGTGCCAGCAGCTTAGTAGGAGGGGCTGTTACGGGGGGCTCACCCCTCCACTTT. Translating gives CASSLVGGAVTGGSPLHF.

V and J are TRBV28 and TRBJ1-5; TRBD1 matches at 12 bases. The V gene end was trimmed by 7 bases and the J gene end by 7 bases; junction bases not matched to a gene: 5. The germline V gene encodes CDR1 MDHEN and CDR2 SYDVKM. The CDR3 length is 14 residues. The CDR3 spells CASNRDRGRQPQHF. CDR3 bases: TGTGCCAGCAACCGGGACAGGGGGCGGCAGCCCCAGCATTTT.